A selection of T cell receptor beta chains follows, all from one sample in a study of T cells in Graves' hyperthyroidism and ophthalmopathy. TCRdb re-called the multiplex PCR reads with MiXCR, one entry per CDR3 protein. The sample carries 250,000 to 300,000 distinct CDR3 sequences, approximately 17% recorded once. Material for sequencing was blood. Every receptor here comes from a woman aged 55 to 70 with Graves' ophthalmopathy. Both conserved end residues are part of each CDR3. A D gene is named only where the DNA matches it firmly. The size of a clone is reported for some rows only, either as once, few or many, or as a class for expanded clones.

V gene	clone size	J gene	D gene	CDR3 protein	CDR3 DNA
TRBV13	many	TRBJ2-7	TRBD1	CASSPSNRGYAYKQYF	TGTGCCAGCAGCCCCTCCAACAGGGGCTACGCCTACAAGCAGTACTTC
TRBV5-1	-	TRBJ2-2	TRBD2	CASSSGTGGRVNTGELFF	TGCGCCAGCAGCTCCGGGACTGGCGGGAGGGTGAACACCGGGGAGCTGTTTTTT
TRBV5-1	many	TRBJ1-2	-	CASSLGDGPYGYTF	TGCGCCAGCAGCTTAGGAGACGGCCCCTATGGCTACACCTTC
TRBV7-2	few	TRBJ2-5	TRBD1	CASSLQPTGGYFEETQYF	TGTGCCAGCAGCTTACAGCCGACAGGGGGCTATTTCGAAGAGACCCAGTACTTC
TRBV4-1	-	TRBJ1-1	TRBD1	CASSSTGASTEAFF	TGCGCCAGCAGCTCGACAGGGGCAAGCACTGAAGCTTTCTTT
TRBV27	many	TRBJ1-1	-	CASSSWAPNTEAFF	TGTGCCAGCAGTTCTTGGGCACCCAACACTGAAGCTTTCTTT
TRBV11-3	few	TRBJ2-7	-	CASSFRHGSYEQYF	TGTGCCAGCAGCTTTCGGCACGGGTCCTACGAGCAGTACTTC
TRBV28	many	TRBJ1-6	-	CASSVLPTDNSPLHF	TGTGCCAGCAGCGTACTCCCGACAGATAATTCACCCCTCCACTTT
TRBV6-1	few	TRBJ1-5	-	CASRLNRYNQPQHF	TGTGCCAGCAGACTCAACAGATACAATCAGCCCCAGCATTTT
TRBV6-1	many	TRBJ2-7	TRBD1	CASSPHLWGQGRNLDEQYF	TGTGCCAGCAGTCCACACCTTTGGGGACAGGGGAGGAATTTGGACGAGCAGTACTTC
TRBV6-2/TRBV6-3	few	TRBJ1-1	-	CASSSIALGMGEAFF	TGTGCCAGCAGTTCAATTGCCCTGGGGATGGGTGAAGCTTTCTTT
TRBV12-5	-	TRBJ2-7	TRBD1	CASGLVNRGNSYEQYF	TGTGCTAGTGGTTTGGTGAACAGGGGGAACTCTTACGAGCAGTACTTC
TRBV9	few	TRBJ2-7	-	CASSRGVEGAYEQYF	TGTGCCAGCAGCCGCGGGGTGGAGGGAGCCTACGAGCAGTACTTC
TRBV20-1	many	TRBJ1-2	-	CSAVLGVGYGYTF	TGCAGTGCCGTGTTGGGGGTTGGGTATGGCTACACCTTC
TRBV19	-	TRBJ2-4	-	CASSASGSIQYF	TGTGCCAGTAGTGCTTCGGGGAGCATTCAGTACTTC
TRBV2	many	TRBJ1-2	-	CASAGDYGYTF	TGTGCCAGTGCAGGGGACTATGGCTACACCTTC
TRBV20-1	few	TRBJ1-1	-	CTISGNTEAFF	TGCACCATATCAGGGAACACTGAAGCTTTCTTT
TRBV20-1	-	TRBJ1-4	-	CSARVAGASNEKLFF	TGCAGTGCTAGAGTTGCGGGGGCCTCTAATGAAAAACTGTTTTTT
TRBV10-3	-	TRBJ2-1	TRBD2	CAIRAGGRTWDEQFF	TGTGCCATCAGAGCGGGAGGCCGAACCTGGGATGAGCAGTTCTTC
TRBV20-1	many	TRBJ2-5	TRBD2	CSARDYLAGDQETQYF	TGCAGTGCTAGAGATTATCTAGCGGGTGACCAAGAGACCCAGTACTTC
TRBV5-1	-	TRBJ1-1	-	CASSVDSPDTEAFF	TGCGCCAGCAGCGTGGACAGCCCGGACACTGAAGCTTTCTTT
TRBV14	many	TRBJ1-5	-	CASSLRGNNQPQHF	TGTGCCAGCAGCCTCCGGGGGAACAATCAGCCCCAGCATTTT
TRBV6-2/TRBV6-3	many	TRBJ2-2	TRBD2	CASSRTSGRINTGELFF	TGTGCCAGCAGTCGGACTAGCGGGAGAATAAACACCGGGGAGCTGTTTTTT
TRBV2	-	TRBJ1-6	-	CASRAGASSYNSPLHF	TGTGCCAGCAGGGCCGGGGCCAGCTCCTATAATTCACCCCTCCACTTT
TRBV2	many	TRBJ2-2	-	CASSVEATGELFF	TGTGCCAGCAGTGTTGAAGCCACCGGGGAGCTGTTTTTT
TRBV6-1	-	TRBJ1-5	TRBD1	CASSPDKGARNQPQHF	TGTGCCAGCAGCCCAGATAAGGGGGCACGCAATCAGCCCCAGCATTTT
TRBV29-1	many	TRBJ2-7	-	CSVEDPMGGEQYF	TGCAGCGTTGAAGATCCAATGGGGGGCGAGCAGTACTTC
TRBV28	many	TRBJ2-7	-	CASSSQGGRYEQYF	TGTGCCAGCAGTTCTCAGGGGGGGCGGTACGAGCAGTACTTC
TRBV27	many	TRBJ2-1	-	CASSSGLISEQFF	TGTGCCAGCAGTTCGGGCCTAATTTCGGAGCAGTTCTTC
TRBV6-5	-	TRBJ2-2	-	CASSYSRTGELFF	TGTGCCAGCAGTTACTCACGAACCGGGGAGCTGTTTTTT
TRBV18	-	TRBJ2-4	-	CASSPRDTIAKNIQYF	TGTGCCAGCTCACCCCGGGACACCATAGCCAAAAACATTCAGTACTTC
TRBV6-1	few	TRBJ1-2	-	CASSPGLLYGYTF	TGTGCCAGCAGTCCGGGACTCCTCTATGGCTACACCTTC
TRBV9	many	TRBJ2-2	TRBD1	CASRTGVGGELFF	TGTGCCAGCAGAACAGGGGTCGGCGGGGAGCTGTTTTTT
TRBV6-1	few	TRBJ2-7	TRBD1	CASTTGAISYEQYF	TGTGCCAGCACCACAGGGGCGATATCCTACGAGCAGTACTTC
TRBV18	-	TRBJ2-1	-	CASSVRSGLTEQFF	TGTGCCAGCTCCGTGAGGAGCGGGCTTACTGAGCAGTTCTTC
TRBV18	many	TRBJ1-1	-	CASSLRLGDTEAFF	TGTGCCAGCTCCCTTCGGTTGGGGGACACTGAAGCTTTCTTT
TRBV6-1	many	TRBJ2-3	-	CASSLAQLRTDTQYF	TGTGCCAGCAGTCTCGCACAGCTGAGGACAGATACGCAGTATTTT
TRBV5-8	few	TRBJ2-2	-	CASSSGPPGELFF	TGTGCCAGCAGCTCGGGACCCCCCGGGGAGCTGTTTTTT
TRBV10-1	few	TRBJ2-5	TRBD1	CASRGTVPREAQYF	TGCGCCAGCAGGGGGACAGTACCAAGAGAGGCCCAGTACTTC
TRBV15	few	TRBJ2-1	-	CATNGIGNEQFF	TGTGCCACCAACGGTATAGGGAATGAGCAGTTCTTC
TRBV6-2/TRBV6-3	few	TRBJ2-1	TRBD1	CASSPLWGQGAENEQFF	TGTGCCAGCAGTCCCCTTTGGGGACAGGGGGCTGAGAATGAGCAGTTCTTC
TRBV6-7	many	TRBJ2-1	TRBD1	CASSFPGQGLRGTYNEQFF	TGTGCCAGCAGTTTCCCGGGACAGGGCCTTAGGGGTACTTACAATGAGCAGTTCTTC
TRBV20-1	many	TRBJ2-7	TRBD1	CSAKGTGASYEQYF	TGCAGTGCTAAAGGGACAGGGGCATCCTACGAGCAGTACTTC
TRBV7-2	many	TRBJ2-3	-	CASSLFITDTQYF	TGTGCCAGCAGCTTATTTATCACAGATACGCAGTATTTT
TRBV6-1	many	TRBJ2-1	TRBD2	CASSPVPPSGVFNEQFF	TGTGCCAGCAGTCCTGTCCCCCCTAGCGGGGTTTTCAATGAGCAGTTCTTC
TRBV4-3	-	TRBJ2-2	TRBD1	CASSQATGFESPPGELFF	TGCGCCAGCAGCCAAGCGACAGGGTTTGAATCACCACCCGGGGAGCTGTTTTTT
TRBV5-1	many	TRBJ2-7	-	CASSPSVSGEQYF	TGCGCCAGCAGCCCCTCGGTTAGCGGCGAGCAGTACTTC
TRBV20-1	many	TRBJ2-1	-	CSARRPFPERQNNEQFF	TGCAGTGCTAGGAGGCCCTTTCCAGAAAGACAAAACAATGAGCAGTTCTTC
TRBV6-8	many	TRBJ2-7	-	CASPEGGLISIYEQYF	TGTGCCAGCCCGGAGGGGGGGCTGATATCAATCTACGAGCAGTACTTC
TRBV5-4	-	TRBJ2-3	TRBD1	CASSEGQGPSTDTQYF	TGTGCCAGCAGCGAGGGACAGGGCCCTAGCACAGATACGCAGTATTTT
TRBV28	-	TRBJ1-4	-	CASSLQKATNEKLFF	TGTGCCAGCAGTTTACAGAAAGCAACTAATGAAAAACTGTTTTTT
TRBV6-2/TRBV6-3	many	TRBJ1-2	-	CASRLDASRHGYTF	TGTGCCAGCAGACTCGACGCCTCGCGTCATGGCTACACCTTC
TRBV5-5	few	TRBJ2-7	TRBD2	CASSLSGTSYEQYF	TGTGCCAGCAGTCTTAGCGGGACCTCCTACGAGCAGTACTTC
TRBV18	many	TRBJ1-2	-	CASSQDGGGGYTF	TGTGCCAGCTCACAGGACGGCGGGGGTGGCTACACCTTC
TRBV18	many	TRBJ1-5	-	CASSLWSQPQHF	TGTGCCAGCTCACTGTGGAGTCAGCCCCAGCATTTT
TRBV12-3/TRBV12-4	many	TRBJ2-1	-	CASSPRRKDYNEQFF	TGTGCCAGCAGTCCGCGCAGGAAGGACTACAATGAGCAGTTCTTC
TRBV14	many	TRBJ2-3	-	CASSHSRTSTDTQYF	TGTGCCAGCAGCCACAGTAGGACTAGCACAGATACGCAGTATTTT
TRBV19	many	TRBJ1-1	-	CASSISGNTEAFF	TGTGCCAGTAGTATATCTGGGAACACTGAAGCTTTCTTT
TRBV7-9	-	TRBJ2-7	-	CASSQGLSQGYEQYF	TGTGCCAGCAGCCAGGGACTCTCGCAAGGCTACGAGCAGTACTTC
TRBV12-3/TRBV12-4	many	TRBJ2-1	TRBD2	CASSFGGSAYEQFF	TGTGCCAGCAGTTTCGGCGGGAGTGCCTATGAGCAGTTCTTC